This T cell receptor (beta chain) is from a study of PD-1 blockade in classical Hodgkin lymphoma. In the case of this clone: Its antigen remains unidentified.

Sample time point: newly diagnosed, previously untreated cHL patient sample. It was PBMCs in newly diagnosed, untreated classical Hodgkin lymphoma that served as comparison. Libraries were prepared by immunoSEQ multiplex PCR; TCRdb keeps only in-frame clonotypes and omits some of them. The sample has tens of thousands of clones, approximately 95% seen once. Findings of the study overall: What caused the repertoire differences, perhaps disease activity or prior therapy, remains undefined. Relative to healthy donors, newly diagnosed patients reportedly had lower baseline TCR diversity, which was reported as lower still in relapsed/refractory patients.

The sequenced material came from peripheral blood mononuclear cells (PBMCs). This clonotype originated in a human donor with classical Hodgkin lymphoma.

CDR3 DNA: TGTGCCAGCAGTCCCCGACTAGCGCTGGTCTACGAGCAGTACTTC. It translates to CASSPRLALVYEQYF. V is TRBV27 and J is TRBJ2-7; 8 nucleotides agree with TRBD2. The germline V gene has CDR1 MNHEY and CDR2 SMNVEV (reference sequence). V lost 5 bases, J lost 3 bases, and 9 bases stayed unmatched. The CDR3 runs 15 residues.